A single sample gave rise to the 23 T cell receptor beta chains below, sequenced in a study of blood T cell repertoires in COVID-19. Clones were read by immunoSEQ multiplex PCR, and TCRdb kept only the in-frame ones, dropping some. The table lists about 66,000 clones, roughly 90% of them singletons. Sequenced: peripheral blood. Receptors originate from a man aged 55 to 69 with acute or convalescent COVID-19.

The chain has TRBV2 and TRBJ2-5; a possible D gene is TRBD1 (6 bases). V was shortened by 5 bases and J by 5 bases, with 12 bases between the two germline ends. CDR1 and CDR2 from the germline V gene are SNHLY and FYNNEI. The CDR3 is 13 amino acids. The CDR3 region is CASSLRGSETQYF. The CDR3 nucleotides read TGTGCCAGCAGTCTCAGGGGCTCGGAGACCCAGTACTTC. The variable domain in full, completed from reference TRBV2 and TRBJ2-5, reads EPEVTQTPSHQVTQMGQEVILRCVPISNHLYFYWYRQILGQKVEFLVSFYNNEISEKSEIFDDQFSVERPDGSNFTLKIRSTKLEDSAMYFCASSLRGSETQYFGPGTRLLVL.

This chain connects TRBV2 to TRBJ1-1; D might be TRBD1 (6 bases). Deletions cut 1 base from V and 8 bases from J, with 11 bases between. Germline V lookup: CDR1 SNHLY, CDR2 FYNNEI. The CDR3 spans 13 residues. The CDR3 loop reads CASSEELTGEAFF. The CDR3 DNA sequence: TGTGCCAGCAGTGAAGAGCTGACAGGCGAAGCTTTCTTT. Variable domain in full (rest from reference TRBV2 and TRBJ1-1): EPEVTQTPSHQVTQMGQEVILRCVPISNHLYFYWYRQILGQKVEFLVSFYNNEISEKSEIFDDQFSVERPDGSNFTLKIRSTKLEDSAMYFCASSEELTGEAFFGQGTRLTVV.

The chain recombines TRBV10-3 with TRBJ2-2; 9 bases are a match to TRBD2. The CDR3 runs 15 residues. Trimming removed 10 bases from V and 7 bases from J; junction bases left unmatched: 13. The V gene's germline CDR1 is ENHRY and CDR2 SYGVKD. This CDR3 is CASTLAGIENGELFF. The CDR3 region has the DNA TGTGCCAGCACTCTAGCGGGGATTGAAAACGGGGAGCTGTTTTTT.

V is TRBV6-1 and J is TRBJ1-2; 10 bases fit TRBD1. This CDR3 contains 16 residues. Trimming cost V 2 bases and J 5 bases; bases outside gene matches: 8. CDR1 is MNHNS, CDR2 SASEGT, per germline. CDR3 DNA sequence: TGTGCCAGCAGTGAAATACGGGACAGGGGAAGGTATGGCTACACCTTC. Protein: CASSEIRDRGRYGYTF.

The chain combines TRBV7-9 with TRBJ2-5; the match to TRBD1 covers 12 bases. Germline CDR1 is SEHNR and CDR2 is FQNEAQ (reference sequence). This CDR3 comprises 17 residues. With V trimmed by 4 bases and J by 3 bases, 9 bases remained unmatched. For the CDR3, the DNA is TGTGCCAGCAGCTCGGGACAGGGGGCAAGGAGGGAAGAGACCCAGTACTTC. Amino acid sequence: CASSSGQGARREETQYF.

The CDR3, as DNA: TGTGCCAGCAGTGAATGGACTTACGATAGCAATCAGCCCCAGCATTTT. This gives the protein CASSEWTYDSNQPQHF. The rearrangement links TRBV6-1 to TRBJ1-5; D is ambiguous. Germline CDR1 MNHNS, CDR2 SASEGT. Trimming removed 2 bases from V and 0 bases from J, with 11 bases in between. The CDR3 length is 16 residues.

The rearrangement joins TRBV3-1 (or the pseudogene TRBV3-2) to TRBJ1-5; TRBD1 is a possible D gene (6 bases). Trimming took off 0 bases at V and 3 bases at J, with 12 bases between the two ends. The germline gives CDR1 LGHDT, CDR2 YNNKEL (reference sequence). CDR3 length equals 16 residues. The CDR3 sequence: CASSQDYRAVNQPQHF. CDR3 bases: TGTGCCAGCAGCCAAGATTACAGGGCAGTCAATCAGCCCCAGCATTTT.

The V gene is TRBV2, the J gene TRBJ1-4, with TRBD1 identical over 7 bases. CDR3 length: 14 residues. Germline V gives CDR1 SNHLY, CDR2 FYNNEI. Trimming cost V 7 bases and J 4 bases; bases outside gene matches: 6. The CDR3 DNA reads as TGTGCCAGCATTCGGGACAGCATTAATGAAAAACTGTTTTTT. This encodes CASIRDSINEKLFF.

The chain joins TRBV4-1 to TRBJ2-2; TRBD1 matches at 10 bases. This CDR3 spans 15 amino acids. Germline V CDR1 and CDR2: MGHRA, YSYEKL. V shed 4 bases, J shed 6 bases, and the junction held 5 bases outside the gene matches. The CDR3 bases are TGCGCCAGCAGCCCAAGACAGGGGGCGGCCGGGGAGCTGTTTTTT. Its protein is CASSPRQGAAGELFF.

The chain is built from TRBV6-5 and TRBJ1-5, with TRBD1 matching over 7 bases. The length of the CDR3 is 13 residues. V lost 6 bases and J lost 5; bases outside the gene matches: 4. Germline-derived CDR1 and CDR2 are MNHEY and SVGAGI. In nucleotides, the CDR3 is TGTGCCAGCAGCGGGGACAGCCATCAGCCCCAGCATTTT. Amino acid sequence: CASSGDSHQPQHF.

This clone occurred a few times. Other nucleotide sequences from this sample produce the same CDR3. This chain uses TRBV12-3 or TRBV12-4 with TRBJ1-1, with TRBD1 matching over 7 bases. The CDR3 contains 13 residues. The V and J ends lost 3 bases and 4 bases, in that order; junction bases with no gene match: 2. The CDR3, as DNA: TGTGCCAGCAGTTTGAGACAGGGCACTGAAGCTTTCTTT. As protein: CASSLRQGTEAFF.

The chain carries TRBV5-4 and TRBJ2-5; a possible D gene is TRBD2 (6 bases). V was clipped by 1 base and J by 1 base, with 17 bases between them. The CDR3 sequence is 17 residues long. Looked up from germline, CDR1 is SGHNT and CDR2 is YYREEE (reference sequence). DNA for the CDR3: TGTGCCAGCAGCTTGCGCCGGGAGTACTGGATCCAAGAGACCCAGTACTTC. Translated: CASSLRREYWIQETQYF.

This rearrangement joins TRBV6-5 to TRBJ1-2, with 8 bases fitting TRBD1. Trimming removed 6 bases from V and 7 bases from J; junction bases left unmatched: 10. Germline assignment: CDR1 MNHEY and CDR2 SVGAGI. This CDR3 comprises 14 residues. This CDR3 reads CASSPGQGPSGYTF. CDR3 sequence (DNA): TGTGCCAGCAGCCCAGGACAGGGCCCTTCTGGCTACACCTTC.

This rearrangement joins TRBV4-2 to TRBJ2-7; 7 bases are a match to TRBD1. The CDR3 is 15 residues long. Germline values: CDR1 LGHNA, CDR2 YNFKEQ. Trimming cost V 0 bases and J 5 bases; bases outside gene matches: 7. Here the CDR3 DNA reads TGTGCCAGCAGCCAAGAGTCTAGACAGGGTAACGAGCAGTACTTC. It yields the protein CASSQESRQGNEQYF.

The rearrangement uses TRBV11-2 and TRBJ1-1, with unresolved D. The CDR3 contains 14 residues. Trimming cost V 1 base and J 1 base, with 7 bases left between them. Germline V lookup: CDR1 SGHAT, CDR2 FQNNGV. The CDR3 loop reads CASSLGHRNTEAFF. The CDR3 DNA follows: TGTGCCAGCAGCTTAGGTCACAGGAACACTGAAGCTTTCTTT.

The V gene is TRBV5-4, the J gene TRBJ2-6; no reliable D call. The CDR3 sequence is 15 residues long. V lost 4 bases, J lost 0 bases, and 8 bases lay in between. From germline, CDR1 is SGHNT and CDR2 YYREEE (reference sequence). Here the CDR3 reads CASSPRISGANVLTF. CDR3 DNA: TGTGCCAGCAGCCCGAGGATCTCTGGGGCCAACGTCCTGACTTTC.

This chain links TRBV3-1 (or the pseudogene TRBV3-2) with TRBJ1-2; TRBD1 agrees at 9 bases. This CDR3 contains 14 residues. Germline V gene lookup returns CDR1 LGHDT and CDR2 YNNKEL (reference sequence). V was clipped by 4 bases and J by 5 bases; unmatched bases: 5. CDR3 bases: TGTGCCAGCAGCCTCGGGACAGGGTTGTATGGCTACACCTTC. Translation: CASSLGTGLYGYTF.

The V gene is TRBV28, the J gene TRBJ2-7, with a possible D match to TRBD1 (6 bases). Trimming cost V 3 bases and J 1 base, with 16 bases left between them. The CDR3 has 16 residues. Germline-derived CDR1 and CDR2 are MDHEN and SYDVKM. The CDR3 protein is CASSFGDTLGSYEQYF. CDR3 bases: TGTGCCAGCAGTTTCGGGGACACATTGGGGTCCTACGAGCAGTACTTC.

The chain carries TRBV5-1 and TRBJ1-1; 11 bases are a match to TRBD1. Germline V gene data show CDR1 as SGHRS and CDR2 as YFSETQ. J was trimmed by 4 bases and V by 4 bases; bases with no gene match: 3. CDR3 length: 14 amino acids. CDR3 sequence reads: CASSRTGGFTEAFF. CDR3 coding DNA: TGCGCCAGCAGCAGGACAGGGGGCTTCACTGAAGCTTTCTTT.

This clone was counted only a few times. The chain links TRBV12-5 to TRBJ2-2, with D perhaps matching TRBD1 (5 bases). Trimming removed 6 bases at V and 6 bases at J, with 8 bases between. This CDR3 comprises 12 residues. Germline V gene data show CDR1 as LGHNT and CDR2 as FRNRAP. CDR3 sequence (DNA): TGTGCTAGTGGCCTAGGGGCCGGGGAGCTGTTTTTT. Translating gives CASGLGAGELFF.

V usage is TRBV9 and J usage is TRBJ2-6, with 9 bases fitting TRBD1. Germline V CDR1 and CDR2: SGDLS, YYNGEE. The V segment lost 0 bases and the J segment 0 bases; nucleotides outside the gene matches: 13. The CDR3 consists of 21 residues. The CDR3 loop is CASSVVGGGQGLSSGANVLTF. CDR3 nucleotides: TGTGCCAGCAGCGTAGTTGGGGGGGGACAGGGCCTTTCCTCTGGGGCCAACGTCCTGACTTTC.

This chain links TRBV11-3 with TRBJ2-1; D may be TRBD1 (6 bases). Trimming left V 5 bases short and J 9 bases short, with 29 bases between. Germline V gives CDR1 SGHNT, CDR2 YENEEA. The CDR3 is 18 residues long. The CDR3 loop is CASSVSTGFLGPGPEQFF. DNA for the CDR3: TGTGCCAGCAGCGTTAGTACAGGGTTTTTGGGGCCCGGGCCTGAGCAGTTCTTC. The full variable domain, rest sourced from reference TRBV11-3 and TRBJ2-1, is EAGVVQSPRYKIIEKKQPVAFWCNPISGHNTLYWYLQNLGQGPELLIRYENEEAVDDSQLPKDRFSAERLKGVDSTLKIQPAELGDSAVYLCASSVSTGFLGPGPEQFFGPGTRLTVL.

The V and J genes are TRBV4-1 and TRBJ2-2, with TRBD2 identical over 10 bases. Germline CDR1 is MGHRA and CDR2 is YSYEKL. Trimming removed 4 bases from V and 4 bases from J; junction bases left unmatched: 6. The CDR3 has 16 residues. The CDR3 loop is CASSPLAGASTGELFF. DNA for the CDR3: TGCGCCAGCAGCCCTCTAGCGGGGGCGTCCACCGGGGAGCTGTTTTTT.